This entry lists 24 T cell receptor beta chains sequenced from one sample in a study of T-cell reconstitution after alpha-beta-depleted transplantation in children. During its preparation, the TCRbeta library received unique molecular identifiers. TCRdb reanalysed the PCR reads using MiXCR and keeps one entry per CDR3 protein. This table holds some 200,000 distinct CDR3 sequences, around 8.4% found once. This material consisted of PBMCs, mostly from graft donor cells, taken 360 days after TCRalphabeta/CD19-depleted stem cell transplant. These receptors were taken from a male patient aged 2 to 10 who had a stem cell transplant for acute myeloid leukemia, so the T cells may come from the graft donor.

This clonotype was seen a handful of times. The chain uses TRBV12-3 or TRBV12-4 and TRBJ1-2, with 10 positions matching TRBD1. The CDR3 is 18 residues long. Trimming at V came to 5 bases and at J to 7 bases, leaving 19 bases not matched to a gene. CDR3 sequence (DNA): TGTGCCAGCAGTCAAACCTTCGGGGACAGGGGTGATGTTGGTGGCTACACCTTC. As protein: CASSQTFGDRGDVGGYTF.

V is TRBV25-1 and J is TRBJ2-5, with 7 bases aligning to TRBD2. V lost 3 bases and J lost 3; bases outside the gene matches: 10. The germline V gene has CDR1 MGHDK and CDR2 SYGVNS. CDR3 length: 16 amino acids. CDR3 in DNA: TGTGCCAGCAGTGATCCCAGGCGGGGGTATGAAGAGACCCAGTACTTC. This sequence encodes CASSDPRRGYEETQYF. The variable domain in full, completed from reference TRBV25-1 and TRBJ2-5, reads EADIYQTPRYLVIGTGKKITLECSQTMGHDKMYWYQQDPGMELHLIHYSYGVNSTEKGDLSSESTVSRIRTEHFPLTLESARPSHTSQYLCASSDPRRGYEETQYFGPGTRLLVL.

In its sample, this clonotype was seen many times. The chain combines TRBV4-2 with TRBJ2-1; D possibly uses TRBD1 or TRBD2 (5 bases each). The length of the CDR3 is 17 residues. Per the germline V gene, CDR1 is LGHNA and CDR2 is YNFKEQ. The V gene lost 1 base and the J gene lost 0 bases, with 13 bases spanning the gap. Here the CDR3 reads CASSQAEGFNSYNEQFF. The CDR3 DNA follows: TGTGCCAGCAGCCAAGCAGAGGGGTTTAACTCCTACAATGAGCAGTTCTTC.

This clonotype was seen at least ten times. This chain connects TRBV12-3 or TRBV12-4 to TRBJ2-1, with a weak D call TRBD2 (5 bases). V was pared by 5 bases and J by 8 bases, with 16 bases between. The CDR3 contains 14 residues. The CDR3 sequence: CASSIVGTRDEQFF. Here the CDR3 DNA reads TGTGCCAGCAGTATTGTGGGCACGCGGGATGAGCAGTTCTTC.

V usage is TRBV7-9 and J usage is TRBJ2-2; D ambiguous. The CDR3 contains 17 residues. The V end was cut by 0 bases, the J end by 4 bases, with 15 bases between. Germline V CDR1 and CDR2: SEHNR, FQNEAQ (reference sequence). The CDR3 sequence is CASSLAAWSLFTGELFF. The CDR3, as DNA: TGTGCCAGCAGCTTAGCGGCCTGGAGCCTATTCACCGGGGAGCTGTTTTTT.

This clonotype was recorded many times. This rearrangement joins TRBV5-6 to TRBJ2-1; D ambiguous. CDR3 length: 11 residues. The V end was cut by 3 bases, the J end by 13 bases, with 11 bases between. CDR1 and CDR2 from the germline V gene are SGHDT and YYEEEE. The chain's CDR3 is CASSSPGRQFF. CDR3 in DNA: TGTGCCAGCAGCTCGCCCGGTCGACAGTTCTTC.

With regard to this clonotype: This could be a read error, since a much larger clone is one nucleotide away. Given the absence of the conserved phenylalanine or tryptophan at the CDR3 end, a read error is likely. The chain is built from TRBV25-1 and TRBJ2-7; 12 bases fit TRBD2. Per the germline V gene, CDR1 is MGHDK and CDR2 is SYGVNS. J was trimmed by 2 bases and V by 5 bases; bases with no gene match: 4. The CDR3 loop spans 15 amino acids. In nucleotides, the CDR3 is TGTGCCAGCAGTACAGGACTAGCGGGAACCTACGAGCAGTACCTC. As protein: CASSTGLAGTYEQYL.

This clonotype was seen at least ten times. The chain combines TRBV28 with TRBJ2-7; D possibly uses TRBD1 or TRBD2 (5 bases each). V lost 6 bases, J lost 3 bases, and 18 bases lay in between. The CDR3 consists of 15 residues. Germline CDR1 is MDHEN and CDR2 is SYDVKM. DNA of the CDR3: TGTGCCAGCAGCCCCCTCAGGGAGAATTACTACGAGCAGTACTTC. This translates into CASSPLRENYYEQYF.

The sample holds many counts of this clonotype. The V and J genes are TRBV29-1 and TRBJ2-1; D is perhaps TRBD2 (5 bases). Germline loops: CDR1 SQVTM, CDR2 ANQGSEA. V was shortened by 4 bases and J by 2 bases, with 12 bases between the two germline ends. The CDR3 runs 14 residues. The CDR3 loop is CSVGRLATYNEQFF. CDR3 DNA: TGCAGCGTTGGGCGGCTAGCAACCTACAATGAGCAGTTCTTC.

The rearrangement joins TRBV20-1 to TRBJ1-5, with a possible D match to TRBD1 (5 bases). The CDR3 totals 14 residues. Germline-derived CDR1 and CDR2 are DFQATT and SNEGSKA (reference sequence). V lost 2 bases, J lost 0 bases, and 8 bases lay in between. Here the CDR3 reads CSARRGDSNQPQHF. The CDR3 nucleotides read TGCAGTGCTAGAAGAGGGGATAGCAATCAGCCCCAGCATTTT.

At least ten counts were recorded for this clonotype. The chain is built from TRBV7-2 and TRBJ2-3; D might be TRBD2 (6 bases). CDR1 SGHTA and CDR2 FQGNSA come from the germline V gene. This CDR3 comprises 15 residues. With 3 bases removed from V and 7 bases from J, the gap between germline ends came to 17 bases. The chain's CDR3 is CASSFPGLVEYTQYF. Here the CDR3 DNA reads TGTGCCAGCAGCTTCCCGGGACTGGTGGAATATACGCAGTATTTT.

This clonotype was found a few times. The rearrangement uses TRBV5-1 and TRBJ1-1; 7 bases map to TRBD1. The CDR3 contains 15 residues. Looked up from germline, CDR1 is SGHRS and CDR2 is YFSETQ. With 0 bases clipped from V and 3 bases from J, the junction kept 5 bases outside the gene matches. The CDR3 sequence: CASSLVQGVHTEAFF. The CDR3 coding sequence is TGCGCCAGCAGCTTGGTTCAGGGGGTCCACACTGAAGCTTTCTTT.

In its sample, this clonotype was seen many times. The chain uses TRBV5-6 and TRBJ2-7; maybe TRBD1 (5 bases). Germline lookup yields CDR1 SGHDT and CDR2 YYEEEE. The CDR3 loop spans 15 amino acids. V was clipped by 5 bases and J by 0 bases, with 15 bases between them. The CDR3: CASSYTGPSSYEQYF. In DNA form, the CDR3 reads TGTGCCAGCAGTTACACAGGCCCCAGCTCCTACGAGCAGTACTTC.

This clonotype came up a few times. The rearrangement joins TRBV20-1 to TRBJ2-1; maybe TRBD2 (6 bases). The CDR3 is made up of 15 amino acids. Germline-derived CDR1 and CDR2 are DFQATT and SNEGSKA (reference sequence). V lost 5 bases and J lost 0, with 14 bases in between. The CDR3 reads CSAVLALSSYNEQFF. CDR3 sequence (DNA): TGCAGTGCTGTCCTAGCGCTAAGCTCCTACAATGAGCAGTTCTTC.

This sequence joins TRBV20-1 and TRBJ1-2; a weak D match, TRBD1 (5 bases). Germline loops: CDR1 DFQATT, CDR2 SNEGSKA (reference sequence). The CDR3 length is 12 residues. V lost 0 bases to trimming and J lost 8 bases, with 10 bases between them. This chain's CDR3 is CSAREGTRGYTF. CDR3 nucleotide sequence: TGCAGTGCTAGAGAGGGGACGAGGGGCTACACCTTC.

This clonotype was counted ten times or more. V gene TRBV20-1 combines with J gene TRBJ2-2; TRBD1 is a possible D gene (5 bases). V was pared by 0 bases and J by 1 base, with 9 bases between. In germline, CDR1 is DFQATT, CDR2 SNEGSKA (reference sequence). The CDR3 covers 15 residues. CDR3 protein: CSARDRVLNTGELFF. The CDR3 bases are TGCAGTGCTAGAGACAGGGTTTTGAACACCGGGGAGCTGTTTTTT.

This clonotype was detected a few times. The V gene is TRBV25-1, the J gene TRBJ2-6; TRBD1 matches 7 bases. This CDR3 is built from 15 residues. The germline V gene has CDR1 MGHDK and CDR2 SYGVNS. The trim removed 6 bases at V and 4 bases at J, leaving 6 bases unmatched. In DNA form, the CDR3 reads TGTGCCAGCAGATCGACAGGGACGGGGGCCAACGTCCTGACTTTC. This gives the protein CASRSTGTGANVLTF.

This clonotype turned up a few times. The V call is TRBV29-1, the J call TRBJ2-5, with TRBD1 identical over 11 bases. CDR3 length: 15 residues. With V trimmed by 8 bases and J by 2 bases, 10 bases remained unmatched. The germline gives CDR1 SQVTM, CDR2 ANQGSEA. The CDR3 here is CSLITDRGLQETQYF. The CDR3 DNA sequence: TGCAGCTTAATTACGGACAGGGGGCTACAAGAGACCCAGTACTTC. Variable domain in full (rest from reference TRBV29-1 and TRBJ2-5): SAVISQKPSRDICQRGTSLTIQCQVDSQVTMMFWYRQQPGQSLTLIATANQGSEATYESGFVIDKFPISRPNLTFSTLTVSNMSPEDSSIYLCSLITDRGLQETQYFGPGTRLLVL.

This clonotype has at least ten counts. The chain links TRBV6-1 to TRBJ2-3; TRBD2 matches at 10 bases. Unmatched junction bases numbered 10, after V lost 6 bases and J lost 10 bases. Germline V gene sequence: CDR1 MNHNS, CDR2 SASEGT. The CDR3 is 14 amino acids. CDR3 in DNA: TGTGCCAGCAGGGAACAGGGGACTAGCGTCCCGCAGTATTTT. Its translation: CASREQGTSVPQYF.

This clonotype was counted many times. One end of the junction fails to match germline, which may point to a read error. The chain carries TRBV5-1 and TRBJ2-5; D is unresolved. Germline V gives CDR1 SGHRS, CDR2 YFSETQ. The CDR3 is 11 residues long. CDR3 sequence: CASSLVSNMVF. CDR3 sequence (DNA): TGCGCCAGCAGCTTGGTTTCCAACATGGTCTTC.

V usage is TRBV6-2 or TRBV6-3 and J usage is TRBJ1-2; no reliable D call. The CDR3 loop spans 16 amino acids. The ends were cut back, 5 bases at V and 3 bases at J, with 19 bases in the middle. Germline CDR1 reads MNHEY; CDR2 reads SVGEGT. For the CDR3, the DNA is TGTGCCAGCAGTCCCCTTTTAGGGAGAGGAGACTATGGCTACACCTTC. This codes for CASSPLLGRGDYGYTF.

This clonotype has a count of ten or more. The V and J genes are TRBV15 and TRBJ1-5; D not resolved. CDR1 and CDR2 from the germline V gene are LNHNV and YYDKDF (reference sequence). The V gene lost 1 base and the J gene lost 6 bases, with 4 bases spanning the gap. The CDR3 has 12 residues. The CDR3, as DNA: TGTGCCACCAGCAGAGGTGGTCAGCCCCAGCATTTT. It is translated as CATSRGGQPQHF.

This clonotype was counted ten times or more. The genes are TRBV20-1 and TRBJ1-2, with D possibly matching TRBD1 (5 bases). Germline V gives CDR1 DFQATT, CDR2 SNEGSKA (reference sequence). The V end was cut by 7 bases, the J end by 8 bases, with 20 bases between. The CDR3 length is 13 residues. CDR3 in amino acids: CSGVGEWGLGYTF. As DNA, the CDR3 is TGCAGTGGCGTAGGCGAGTGGGGGTTGGGCTACACCTTC.

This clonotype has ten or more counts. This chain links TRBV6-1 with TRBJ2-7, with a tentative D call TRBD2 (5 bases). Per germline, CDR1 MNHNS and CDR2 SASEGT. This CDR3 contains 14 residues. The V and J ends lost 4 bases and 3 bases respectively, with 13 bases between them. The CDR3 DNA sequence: TGTGCCAGCAGTGTCTCGGCTAGCAGCTACGAGCAGTACTTC. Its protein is CASSVSASSYEQYF.